One and the same sample provided the 6 T cell receptor beta chains below, sequenced in a study of blood T cell repertoires in COVID-19. Method: immunoSEQ multiplex PCR; TCRdb's copy keeps in-frame clones and lacks some. The repertoire holds roughly 140,000 clones, with roughly four fifths as singletons. Sequencing was carried out using peripheral blood. The origin of the receptors is a human donor in a cohort sampled during active COVID-19.

The chain links TRBV10-3 to TRBJ2-7, with TRBD1 matching over 8 bases. CDR1 is ENHRY, CDR2 SYGVKD, per germline. Trimming at V came to 4 bases and at J to 0 bases, leaving 5 bases not matched to a gene. The CDR3 extends over 15 amino acids. CDR3 sequence reads: CAISGRDRPSYEQYF. CDR3 nucleotide sequence: TGTGCCATCAGTGGCCGGGACAGGCCCTCCTACGAGCAGTACTTC.

The chain recombines TRBV7-6 with TRBJ1-6; D might be TRBD1 (6 bases). The V gene's germline CDR1 is SGHVS and CDR2 FNYEAQ. The length of the CDR3 is 15 residues. V was trimmed by 2 bases and J by 6 bases, leaving 11 bases between them. CDR3 in amino acids: CASSLTDSPNSPLHF. The CDR3 bases are TGTGCCAGCAGCTTAACGGACAGCCCTAATTCACCCCTCCACTTT.

The table lists this clone with many counts. The V call is TRBV12-3 or TRBV12-4, the J call TRBJ1-5; the match to TRBD1 covers 7 bases. This CDR3 is 13 amino acids long. V shed 6 bases, J shed 8 bases, and the junction held 7 bases outside the gene matches. CDR3 loop: CASRSSGGEPQHF. The CDR3 DNA reads as TGTGCCAGCAGGTCTTCAGGGGGAGAGCCCCAGCATTTT.

The table lists this clone with a count of one. V gene TRBV4-3 combines with J gene TRBJ1-2; D is unclear. V lost 1 base and J 1 base, leaving 16 bases between the germline ends. The CDR3 contains 17 residues. Per the germline V gene, CDR1 is LGHNA and CDR2 is YSLEER. CDR3 protein: CASSQVKSTRFNYGYTF. Here the CDR3 DNA reads TGCGCCAGCAGCCAAGTAAAATCGACACGATTTAACTATGGCTACACCTTC.

This clone was counted a single time. The genes are TRBV9 and TRBJ2-1; 9 bases agree with TRBD2. The CDR3 has 14 amino acids. The germline V gene encodes CDR1 SGDLS and CDR2 YYNGEE. The J segment lost 15 bases and the V segment lost 3 bases, leaving 13 bases of the junction unmatched. The CDR3 DNA sequence: TGTGCCAGCAGCGCAGGGGCTAGCGGGGCCCCGGGGTTCTTC. Translating it yields CASSAGASGAPGFF.

The V and J genes are TRBV28 and TRBJ2-4; D unclear. The CDR3 has 15 residues. Germline loops: CDR1 MDHEN, CDR2 SYDVKM. The V end lost 7 bases, the J end lost 0 bases, and 13 bases lay between the germline ends. As DNA, the CDR3 is TGTGCCAGCACCCCGCGAGCGCGAGCCAAAAACATTCAGTACTTC. This translates into CASTPRARAKNIQYF.